This TCR beta chain was captured by sequencing in a study of cytomegalovirus exposure and HLA in healthy donors. The primer mix had 60 Vbeta and 13 Jbeta primers. Here immunoSEQ multiplex PCR was the method, and the copy in TCRdb shows in-frame clones only, minus some. The table lists 220,000 or so clones, 70% to 85% of them singletons, with 3.5% to 4% in the top ten. Between the trimmed V and J ends, which lost 7 bases and 4 bases, there was a span of 7 bases. The CDR3 has 11 amino acids. Germline CDR1 MDHEN, CDR2 SYDVKM. Sequencing used PBMCs. This rearrangement joins TRBV28 to TRBJ1-2; D gene ambiguous. This receptor was taken from a male donor in good health and CMV-seronegative. CDR3 sequence reads: CASTTTYGYTF. The CDR3 DNA sequence: TGTGCCAGCACAACAACCTATGGCTACACCTTC.